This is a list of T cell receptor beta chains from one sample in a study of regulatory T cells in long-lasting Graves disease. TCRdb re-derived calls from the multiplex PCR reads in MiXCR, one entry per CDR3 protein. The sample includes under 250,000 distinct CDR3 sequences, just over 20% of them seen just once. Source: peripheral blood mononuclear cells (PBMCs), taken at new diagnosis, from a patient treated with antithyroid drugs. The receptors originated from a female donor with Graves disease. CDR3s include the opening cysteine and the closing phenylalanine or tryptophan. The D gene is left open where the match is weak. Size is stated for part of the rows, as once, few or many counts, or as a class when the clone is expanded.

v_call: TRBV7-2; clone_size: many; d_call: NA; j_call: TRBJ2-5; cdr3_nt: TGTGCCAGCAGCTTGGGACTGGCCAATAAAGAGACCCAGTACTTC; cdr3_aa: CASSLGLANKETQYF
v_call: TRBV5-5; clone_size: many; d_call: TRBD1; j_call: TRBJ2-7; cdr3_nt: TGTGCCAGCAGCTTGTCGCTGACAGGGTCTTCCGAGCAGTACTTC; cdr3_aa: CASSLSLTGSSEQYF
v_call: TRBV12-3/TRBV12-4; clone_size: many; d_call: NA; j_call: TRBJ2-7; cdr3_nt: TGTGCCAGCAGTACCACATTTCCAGGGTCCACCTACGAGCAGTACTTC; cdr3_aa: CASSTTFPGSTYEQYF
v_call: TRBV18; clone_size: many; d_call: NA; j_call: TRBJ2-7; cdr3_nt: TGTGCCAGCTCACCGGAAGGTAACGAGCAGTACTTC; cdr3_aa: CASSPEGNEQYF
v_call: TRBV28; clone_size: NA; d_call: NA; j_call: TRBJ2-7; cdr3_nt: TGTGCCAGCAGTTTAGGCGGGACAGACACCTACGAGCAGTACTTC; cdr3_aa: CASSLGGTDTYEQYF
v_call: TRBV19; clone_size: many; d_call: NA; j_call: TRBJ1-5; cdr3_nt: TGTGCCAGTAGTATAGCTGACAGGCGCAATCAGCCCCAGCATTTT; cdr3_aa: CASSIADRRNQPQHF
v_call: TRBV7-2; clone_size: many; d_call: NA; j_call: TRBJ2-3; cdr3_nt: TGTGCCAGCAGCTTAGGCCACAGCACAGATACGCAGTATTTT; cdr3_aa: CASSLGHSTDTQYF
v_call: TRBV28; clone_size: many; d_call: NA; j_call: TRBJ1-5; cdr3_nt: TGTGCCAGCAGTTTACACACAGGGAAAACCCAGCATTTT; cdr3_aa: CASSLHTGKTQHF
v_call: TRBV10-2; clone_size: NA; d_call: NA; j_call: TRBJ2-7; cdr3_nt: TGCGCCAGCAGACAGGGAATCCACGAGCAGTACTTC; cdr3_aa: CASRQGIHEQYF
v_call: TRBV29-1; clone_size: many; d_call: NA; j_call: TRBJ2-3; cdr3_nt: TGCAGCGTGGACAGCCCCGGGGGTGGCTCCGATACGCAGTATTTT; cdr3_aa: CSVDSPGGGSDTQYF
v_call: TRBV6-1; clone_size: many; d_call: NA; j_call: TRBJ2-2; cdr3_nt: TGTGCCAGCATGATCCAGCTTTCGAACACCGGGGAGCTGTTTTTT; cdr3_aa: CASMIQLSNTGELFF
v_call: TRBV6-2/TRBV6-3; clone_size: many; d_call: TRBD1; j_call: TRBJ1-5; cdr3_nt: TGTGCCAGCAGTCGACAGGGCACGCCCCAGCATTTT; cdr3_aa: CASSRQGTPQHF
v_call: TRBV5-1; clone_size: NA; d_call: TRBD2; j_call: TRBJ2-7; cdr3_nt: TGCGTCAGCAGCGGTGGCCTGGCGGGAGGGGGGGAGCAGTACTTC; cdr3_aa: CVSSGGLAGGGEQYF
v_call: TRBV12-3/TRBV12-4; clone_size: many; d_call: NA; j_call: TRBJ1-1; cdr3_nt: TGTGCCAGCAGGGACAGTTTGAACACTGAAGCTTTCTTT; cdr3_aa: CASRDSLNTEAFF
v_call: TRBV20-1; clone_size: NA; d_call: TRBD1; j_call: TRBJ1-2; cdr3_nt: TGCAGTGCATTCGACAGGGGCTATGGCTACACCTTC; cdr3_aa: CSAFDRGYGYTF
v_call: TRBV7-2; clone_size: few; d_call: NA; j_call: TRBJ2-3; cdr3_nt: TGTGCCAGCAGCTTAGGACCGGGACCCCCGGGGGCCACAGATACGCAGTATTTT; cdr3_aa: CASSLGPGPPGATDTQYF
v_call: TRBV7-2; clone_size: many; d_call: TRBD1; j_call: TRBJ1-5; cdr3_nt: TGTGCCAGCAGCTTAAGCAGGGGGCCTGATCAGCCCCAGCATTTT; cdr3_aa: CASSLSRGPDQPQHF
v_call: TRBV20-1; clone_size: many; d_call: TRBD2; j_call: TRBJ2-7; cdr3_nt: TGCAGTGCTAGAGATCCCGGGGGGGAGTACGAGCAGTACTTC; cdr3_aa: CSARDPGGEYEQYF
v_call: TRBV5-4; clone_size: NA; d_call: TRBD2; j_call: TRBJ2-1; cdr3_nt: TGTGCCAGCAGCACGCAGACTAGCGGGGGAGTTAATGAGCAGTTCTTC; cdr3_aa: CASSTQTSGGVNEQFF
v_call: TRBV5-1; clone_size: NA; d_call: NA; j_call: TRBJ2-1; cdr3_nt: TGCGCCAGCAGCCCCTCCGGGGGGTACACAGGGGAGCAGTTCTTC; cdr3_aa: CASSPSGGYTGEQFF
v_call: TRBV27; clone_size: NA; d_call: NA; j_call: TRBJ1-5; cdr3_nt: TGTGCCAGCAGTTTAGGTCAGAACCAGCCCCAGCATTTT; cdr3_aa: CASSLGQNQPQHF
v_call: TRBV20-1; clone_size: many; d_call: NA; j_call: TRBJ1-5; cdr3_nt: TGCAGTGCTAGGCTGCTCGACAGGCAAGGTCAGCCCCAGCATTTT; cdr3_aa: CSARLLDRQGQPQHF
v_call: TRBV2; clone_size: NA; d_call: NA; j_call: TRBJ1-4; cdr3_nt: TGTGCCAGCAGTGAAGCGAGCAGGGCGAGCGAAAAACTGTTTTTT; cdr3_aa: CASSEASRASEKLFF
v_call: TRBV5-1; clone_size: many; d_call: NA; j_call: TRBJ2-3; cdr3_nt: TGCGCCAGCAGCTTGGATATGTGGGGGGGCACAGATACGCAGTATTTT; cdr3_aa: CASSLDMWGGTDTQYF
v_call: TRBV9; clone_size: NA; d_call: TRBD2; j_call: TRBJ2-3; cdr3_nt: TGTGCCAGCAGCGTAGGAACTGCGGGGGGGCAAGATACGCAGTATTTT; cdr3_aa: CASSVGTAGGQDTQYF
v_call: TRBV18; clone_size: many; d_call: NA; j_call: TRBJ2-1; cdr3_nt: TGTGCCAGCTCTGAAGGGGCTAGGCATGAGCAGTTCTTC; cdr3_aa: CASSEGARHEQFF
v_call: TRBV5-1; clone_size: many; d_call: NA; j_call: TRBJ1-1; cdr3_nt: TGCGCCAGCAGCTCCAGGGCGGGGGAGACTGAAGCTTTCTTT; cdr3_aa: CASSSRAGETEAFF
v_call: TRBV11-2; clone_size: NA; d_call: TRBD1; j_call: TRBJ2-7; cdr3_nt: TGTGCCAGCAGCTCCGGGACAGGGGCCTACTACGAGCAGTACTTC; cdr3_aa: CASSSGTGAYYEQYF
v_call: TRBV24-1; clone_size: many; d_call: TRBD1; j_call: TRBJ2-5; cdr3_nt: TGTGCCACCAGTGATTCCCAGACAGGGCGGGAGACCCAGTACTTC; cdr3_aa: CATSDSQTGRETQYF
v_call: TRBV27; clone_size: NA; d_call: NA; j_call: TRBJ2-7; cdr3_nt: TGTGCCAGCAGTGGTGGGGTAAGCTACGAGCAGTACTTC; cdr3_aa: CASSGGVSYEQYF
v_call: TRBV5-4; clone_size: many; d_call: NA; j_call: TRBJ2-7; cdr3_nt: TGTGCCAGCAGCTTCTTGGGAGGGGGAGAGCAGTACTTC; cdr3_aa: CASSFLGGGEQYF
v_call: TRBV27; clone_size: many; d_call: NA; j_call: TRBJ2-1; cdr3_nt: TGTGCCAGCAGTTTATTAGGGGACCCGAACAATGAGCAGTTCTTC; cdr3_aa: CASSLLGDPNNEQFF
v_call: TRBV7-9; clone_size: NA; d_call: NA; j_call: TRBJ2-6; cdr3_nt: TGTGCCAGCAGCTTAGTCACGGTCTCTGGGGCCAACGTCCTGACTTTC; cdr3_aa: CASSLVTVSGANVLTF
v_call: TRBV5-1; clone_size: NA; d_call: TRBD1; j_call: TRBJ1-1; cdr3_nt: TGCGCCAGCAGCATCCGACAGGGGGCGGTAACTGAAGCTTTCTTT; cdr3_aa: CASSIRQGAVTEAFF
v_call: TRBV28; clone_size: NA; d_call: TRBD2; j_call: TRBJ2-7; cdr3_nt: TGTGCCAGCAGCCGCGGGGGAGTACAGTTCCTCGAGCAGTACTTC; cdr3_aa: CASSRGGVQFLEQYF
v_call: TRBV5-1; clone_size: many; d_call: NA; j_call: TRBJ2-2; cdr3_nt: TGCGCCAGCAGCTTGGGTGCAGGGGCCACCGGGGAGCTGTTTTTT; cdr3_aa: CASSLGAGATGELFF
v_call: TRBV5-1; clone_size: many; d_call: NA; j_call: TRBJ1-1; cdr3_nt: TGCGCCAGCAGCTTGGTGGGGGGACAGAACACTGAAGCTTTCTTT; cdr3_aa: CASSLVGGQNTEAFF
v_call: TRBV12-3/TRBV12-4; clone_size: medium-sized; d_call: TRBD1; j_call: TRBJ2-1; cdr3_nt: TGTGCCAGCAGTCCCACCACAGGGGAATCCTACAATGAGCAGTTCTTC; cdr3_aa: CASSPTTGESYNEQFF
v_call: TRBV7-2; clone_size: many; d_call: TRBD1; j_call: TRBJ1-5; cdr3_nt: TGTGCCAGCAGGTATACAGGGGTCAGCAATCAGCCCCAGCATTTT; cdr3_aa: CASRYTGVSNQPQHF